The 14 T cell receptor beta chains reported below all come from one sample, sequenced in a study of blood T cells in healthy people across ages. The authors ran a second PCR of about 6 to 11 cycles using a sample-barcoded 5' primer and a J-beta primer mix. Via MiXCR, TCRdb re-called the 5' RACE reads, giving one row per CDR3 protein. The table has about 680,000 distinct CDR3 sequences, more than 40% seen once. Material for sequencing was blood. The receptors were sampled from a woman aged 60 to 75 in good health.

The chain joins TRBV29-1 to TRBJ1-1; D uncertain. The CDR3 extends over 11 amino acids. The germline V gene has CDR1 SQVTM and CDR2 ANQGSEA. Trimming pared 7 bases from V and 1 base from J, leaving 7 bases between. CDR3 in amino acids: CSGNRNTEAFF. CDR3 nucleotide sequence: TGCAGCGGGAACAGGAACACTGAAGCTTTCTTT.

The chain employs TRBV7-2 and TRBJ2-3; 11 bases agree with TRBD2. The CDR3 has 16 residues. The V and J ends lost 3 bases and 0 bases, in that order; junction bases with no gene match: 2. Germline V gene lookup returns CDR1 SGHTA and CDR2 FQGNSA. CDR3 loop: CASSFSGGGSTDTQYF. In DNA form, the CDR3 reads TGTGCCAGCAGCTTTAGCGGGGGGGGTAGCACAGATACGCAGTATTTT.

The CDR3 reads CASTKTGGGGYTF. The CDR3 DNA is TGTGCCAGCACCAAGACAGGGGGCGGCGGCTACACCTTC. The chain joins TRBV9 to TRBJ1-2; 10 bases match TRBD1. The CDR3 contains 13 residues. The germline gives CDR1 SGDLS, CDR2 YYNGEE. J lost 8 bases, V lost 6 bases, and 7 bases had no gene match.

The chain is built from TRBV7-2 and TRBJ2-3; TRBD2 matches at 9 bases. The germline V gene has CDR1 SGHTA and CDR2 FQGNSA. The CDR3 contains 14 residues. V was pared by 5 bases and J by 10 bases, with 10 bases of the junction left unmatched. The chain's CDR3 is CASSAGREGPAQYF. In DNA, the CDR3 is TGTGCCAGCAGCGCAGGGCGGGAGGGCCCGGCGCAGTATTTT.

This chain joins TRBV20-1 and TRBJ2-7; D may correspond to TRBD1 or TRBD2 (5 bases each). The V and J ends lost 5 bases and 0 bases respectively, with 20 bases between them. The CDR3 has 16 amino acids. From germline, CDR1 is DFQATT and CDR2 SNEGSKA (reference sequence). CDR3: CSADGGLGPSSYEQYF. CDR3 coding DNA: TGCAGTGCTGACGGAGGCTTGGGGCCGAGCTCCTACGAGCAGTACTTC.

The rearrangement uses TRBV4-3 and TRBJ2-7, with D unresolved. Germline V gene lookup returns CDR1 LGHNA and CDR2 YSLEER. V dropped 1 base and J dropped 6 bases, with 10 bases sitting between them. CDR3 length: 13 amino acids. The CDR3 bases are TGCGCCAGCAGCCAAGTTGGTTATGGCGAGCAGTACTTC. Its translation is CASSQVGYGEQYF.

A word on this clonotype: One end of the junction fails to match germline, which may point to a read error. V usage is TRBV5-6 and J usage is TRBJ1-2; tentatively, D is TRBD1 (5 bases). Germline CDR1 reads SGHDT; CDR2 reads YYEEEE. The CDR3 runs to 16 residues. The CDR3 sequence: CASSLVLGGADYGYTF. CDR3 bases: TGTGCCAGCAGCTTGGTATTAGGCGGGGCAGACTACGGCTACACCTTC.

The V gene is TRBV29-1, the J gene TRBJ2-7; 8 bases line up with TRBD1. The V segment lost 4 bases and the J segment 3 bases; nucleotides outside the gene matches: 17. This CDR3 is built from 17 residues. The germline gives CDR1 SQVTM, CDR2 ANQGSEA. For the CDR3, the DNA is TGCAGCGTTGCCCCGTCGTCGCCCGGGACAGGTAACTACGAGCAGTACTTC. Translating it yields CSVAPSSPGTGNYEQYF.

The J gene is TRBJ2-7, the V gene TRBV7-2; a weak D match, TRBD1 (5 bases). This CDR3 is 15 amino acids long. Germline CDR1 is SGHTA and CDR2 is FQGNSA. V was clipped by 5 bases and J by 2 bases, with 16 bases between them. The CDR3 coding sequence is TGTGCCAGCAGCCTAGGACATGTTGGGACCTACGAGCAGTACTTC. The encoded protein is CASSLGHVGTYEQYF.

The chain joins TRBV27 to TRBJ2-5; 8 bases align to TRBD1. The end of the DNA aligns better with TRBJ2-7, so the J call may be wrong. The CDR3 consists of 14 residues. Germline lookup yields CDR1 MNHEY and CDR2 SMNVEV (reference sequence). CDR3 DNA: TGTGCCAGCAGTTTATGGACAGGGTTTAACGAGCAGTACTTC. Amino acids: CASSLWTGFNEQYF.

The chain employs TRBV20-1 and TRBJ1-4; 8 bases match TRBD1. CDR1 DFQATT and CDR2 SNEGSKA come from the germline V gene (reference sequence). Trimming took 5 bases from V and 5 from J; bases not matched to a gene: 7. This CDR3 has 14 residues. CDR3 DNA: TGCAGTGCTCCAGGGGGCCCCTCGAATGAAAAACTGTTTTTT. Protein sequence: CSAPGGPSNEKLFF.

The chain links TRBV5-1 to TRBJ2-2; maybe TRBD2 (6 bases). CDR3 length equals 15 residues. V was clipped by 2 bases and J by 0 bases, with 8 bases between them. Germline V gene sequence: CDR1 SGHRS, CDR2 YFSETQ. The CDR3 bases are TGCGCCAGCAGCTTTGGCGGGACGAACACCGGGGAGCTGTTTTTT. This encodes CASSFGGTNTGELFF. The entire variable domain, with the rest obtained from reference TRBV5-1 and TRBJ2-2, is as follows: KAGVTQTPRYLIKTRGQQVTLSCSPISGHRSVSWYQQTPGQGLQFLFEYFSETQRNKGNFPGRFSGRQFSNSRSEMNVSTLELGDSALYLCASSFGGTNTGELFFGEGSRLTVL.

This clonotype was seen a few times. This sequence joins TRBV10-3 and TRBJ1-2, with D perhaps TRBD1 (5 bases). The V end lost 10 bases, the J end lost 5 bases, and 20 bases lay between the germline ends. This CDR3 contains 14 residues. From germline, CDR1 is ENHRY and CDR2 SYGVKD. CDR3 protein: CATQGGALGYGYTF. The DNA for the CDR3 is TGTGCCACTCAAGGAGGGGCCCTCGGGTATGGCTACACCTTC.

This clonotype showed up just a few times. V and J are TRBV7-9 and TRBJ2-5, with D possibly being TRBD1 (5 bases). The CDR3 loop spans 15 amino acids. Per germline, CDR1 SEHNR and CDR2 FQNEAQ (reference sequence). Trimming cost V 5 bases and J 5 bases, with 18 bases left between them. In nucleotides, the CDR3 is TGTGCCAGCAGCCAGATGACAACAGGATTGGAGACCCAGTACTTC. It is translated as CASSQMTTGLETQYF. The whole variable domain, remainder taken from reference TRBV7-9 and TRBJ2-5, is DTGVSQNPRHKITKRGQNVTFRCDPISEHNRLYWYRQTLGQGPEFLTYFQNEAQLEKSRLLSDRFSAERPKGSFSTLEIQRTEQGDSAMYLCASSQMTTGLETQYFGPGTRLLVL.